These 26 T cell receptor beta chains originate from one sample sequenced in a study of T-cell reconstitution after alpha-beta-depleted transplantation in children. Unique molecular identifiers were built into the TCRbeta library. One entry per CDR3 protein results from TCRdb running MiXCR on the PCR reads. The sample contains 800,000 to 1,000,000 distinct CDR3 sequences, about 26% of which appear only once. The sequencing used PBMCs, mostly from graft donor cells, collected 360 days after TCRalphabeta/CD19-depleted stem cell transplant. The source is a boy younger than two who had a stem cell transplant for SCID, so the T cells may come from the graft donor.

This clonotype was counted a few times. One end of the junction does not line up with germline, which may come from a read error. The rearrangement uses TRBV19 and TRBJ2-1; D is unresolved. The germline V gene encodes CDR1 LNHDA and CDR2 SQIVND (reference sequence). This CDR3 comprises 12 residues. The CDR3 protein is CASGIRFNEQFF. The CDR3 coding sequence is TGTGCCAGTGGTATACGTTTCAATGAGCAGTTCTTC.

This clonotype was picked up a small number of times. J is TRBJ2-7 and V is TRBV20-1; 8 nucleotides match TRBD1. Trimming took 4 bases from V and 5 from J; bases not matched to a gene: 4. This CDR3 comprises 12 residues. Per the germline V gene, CDR1 is DFQATT and CDR2 is SNEGSKA (reference sequence). This CDR3 reads CSAKDRADEQYF. The CDR3 DNA reads as TGCAGTGCTAAGGACAGGGCCGACGAGCAGTACTTC.

The chain recombines TRBV12-3 or TRBV12-4 with TRBJ1-6, with D unresolved. There are 13 residues in the CDR3. V shed 8 bases and J shed 6 bases, with 11 bases lying between them. The CDR3 nucleotides are TGTGCCAGCCGAGGGATCGTTAATTCACCCCTCCACTTT. It codes for CASRGIVNSPLHF.

This clonotype was seen only a few times. This CDR3 is CASSYSGLSGGNTIYF. CDR3 nucleotide sequence: TGTGCCAGCAGTTACTCGGGGCTTTCCGGTGGAAACACCATATATTTT. The chain joins TRBV6-5 to TRBJ1-3, with D possibly being TRBD1 (5 bases). The CDR3 has 16 residues. Germline V lookup: CDR1 MNHEY, CDR2 SVGAGI. V was pared by 0 bases and J by 3 bases, with 12 bases between.

The V call is TRBV20-1, the J call TRBJ1-4; D perhaps matches TRBD1 (5 bases). Deletions cut 3 bases from V and 5 bases from J, with 10 bases between. CDR1 DFQATT and CDR2 SNEGSKA come from the germline V gene (reference sequence). The CDR3 totals 13 residues. This CDR3 reads CSARGRLNEKLFF. CDR3 nucleotides: TGCAGTGCTAGGGGACGGCTAAATGAAAAACTGTTTTTT.

This clonotype has only a few counts. CDR3 region: CASSFHQTTIYF. For the CDR3, the DNA is TGTGCCAGCAGTTTCCATCAAACAACCATATATTTT. This chain connects TRBV12-3 or TRBV12-4 to TRBJ1-3, with D unresolved. The CDR3 sequence is 12 residues long. V was trimmed by 3 bases and J by 10 bases, leaving 10 bases between them.

This clonotype showed up just a few times. The gene calls are TRBV20-1 and TRBJ1-2, with unresolved D. The CDR3 is 11 residues long. V lost 6 bases and J 6 bases, leaving 11 bases between the germline ends. Germline values: CDR1 DFQATT, CDR2 SNEGSKA (reference sequence). In DNA form, the CDR3 reads TGCAGTGCCACATATAGCAATGGCTACACCTTC. This gives the protein CSATYSNGYTF.

The rearrangement uses TRBV5-1 and TRBJ2-7; tentative D call: TRBD1 (6 bases). The V end was cut by 4 bases, the J end by 3 bases, with 17 bases between. The CDR3 extends over 15 amino acids. Germline values: CDR1 SGHRS, CDR2 YFSETQ. The CDR3 nucleotides read TGCGCCAGCAGCCCATCAGGGGAATTGAACTACGAGCAGTACTTC. Translating it yields CASSPSGELNYEQYF.

The chain recombines TRBV20-1 with TRBJ2-1; D might be TRBD1 (5 bases). Deletions cut 1 base from V and 9 bases from J, with 13 bases between. The germline CDR1 and CDR2 sequences are DFQATT and SNEGSKA (reference sequence). The CDR3 has 13 amino acids. The CDR3: CSARAQGFGEQFF. DNA of the CDR3: TGCAGTGCTAGAGCCCAGGGTTTTGGTGAGCAGTTCTTC.

The chain is built from TRBV12-3 or TRBV12-4 and TRBJ1-1; 11 positions match TRBD1. V lost 5 bases and J lost 9; bases outside the gene matches: 8. CDR3 length equals 14 residues. CDR3: CASSPEGTGGKAFF. The CDR3 DNA reads TGTGCCAGCAGTCCGGAAGGGACAGGGGGGAAAGCTTTCTTT.

V and J are TRBV18 and TRBJ2-7; D is ambiguous. CDR1 is KGHSH, CDR2 LQKENI, per germline. The CDR3 covers 16 residues. V was pared by 3 bases and J by 3 bases, with 18 bases between. The CDR3 sequence is CASSPVGVGYFYEQYF. CDR3 coding DNA: TGTGCCAGCTCACCGGTTGGGGTAGGGTATTTCTACGAGCAGTACTTC.

CDR3 protein: CSAGHSNQPQHF. The DNA of the CDR3 is TGCAGTGCGGGTCATAGCAATCAGCCCCAGCATTTT. This sequence joins TRBV20-1 and TRBJ1-5, with unresolved D. This CDR3 has 12 residues. Trimming stripped 6 bases from V and 0 bases from J, with 6 bases between. The germline gives CDR1 DFQATT, CDR2 SNEGSKA (reference sequence).

The CDR3 nucleotides are TGTGCCAGCAGCTCCCAAGTTCACAAGAACACTGAAGCTTTCTTT. The encoded protein is CASSSQVHKNTEAFF. This chain connects TRBV7-2 to TRBJ1-1; the D is unclear. The CDR3 has 15 residues. Germline V gene sequence: CDR1 SGHTA, CDR2 FQGNSA. Trimming stripped 4 bases from V and 1 base from J, with 13 bases between.

This sequence joins TRBV28 and TRBJ1-1, with 8 bases identical to TRBD1. Losses at the gene ends were 6 bases for V and 5 bases for J; bases not matched to a gene: 8. CDR3 size: 14 residues. The germline V gene has CDR1 MDHEN and CDR2 SYDVKM. This chain's CDR3 is CASSRRGQGTEAFF. For the CDR3, the DNA is TGTGCCAGCAGCCGCAGGGGGCAGGGGACTGAAGCTTTCTTT.

The sample holds one count of this clonotype. The chain links TRBV20-1 to TRBJ2-3; no clear D gene. The CDR3 runs to 12 residues. The germline V gene has CDR1 DFQATT and CDR2 SNEGSKA (reference sequence). Trimming pared 3 bases from V and 5 bases from J, leaving 9 bases between. CDR3 sequence: CSARALRDTQYF. Written as DNA, the CDR3 is TGCAGTGCTAGGGCCTTGAGAGATACGCAGTATTTT.

This clonotype showed up just a few times. V and J are TRBV5-1 and TRBJ2-7; 8 nucleotides agree with TRBD1. CDR1 and CDR2 (germline): SGHRS, YFSETQ. The CDR3 extends over 15 amino acids. Losses at the gene ends were 0 bases for V and 4 bases for J; bases not matched to a gene: 6. The CDR3 protein is CASSLGAGGRYEQYF. DNA for the CDR3: TGCGCCAGCAGCTTGGGGGCAGGGGGCAGATACGAGCAGTACTTC.

The chain's CDR3 is CASSVDPGPLLNEAFF. In DNA form, the CDR3 reads TGTGCCAGCAGCGTAGATCCGGGCCCGCTTCTTAATGAAGCTTTCTTT. The V gene is TRBV9, the J gene TRBJ1-1; D remains unclear. V lost 0 bases, J lost 7 bases, and 19 bases lay in between. CDR3 size: 16 residues. The germline CDR1 and CDR2 sequences are SGDLS and YYNGEE.

In its sample, this clonotype was seen a few times. The V and J genes are TRBV2 and TRBJ1-2; TRBD1 aligns across 8 bases. The CDR3 is made up of 15 amino acids. With V trimmed by 7 bases and J by 4 bases, 11 bases remained unmatched. Germline-derived CDR1 and CDR2 are SNHLY and FYNNEI. CDR3 residues: CASIERDRRSYGYTF. The DNA of the CDR3 is TGTGCCAGCATCGAGAGGGACAGGAGAAGCTATGGCTACACCTTC.

This clonotype was seen a handful of times. This sequence joins TRBV5-1 and TRBJ1-5; D is unclear. Germline V gene sequence: CDR1 SGHRS, CDR2 YFSETQ. The CDR3 has 15 amino acids. Trimming stripped 2 bases from V and 5 bases from J, with 14 bases between. As DNA, the CDR3 is TGCGCCAGCAGCTTTGGCGTAGGGAGAGATCAGCCCCAGCATTTT. Residues: CASSFGVGRDQPQHF. The full variable domain, completed using reference TRBV5-1 and TRBJ1-5, is KAGVTQTPRYLIKTRGQQVTLSCSPISGHRSVSWYQQTPGQGLQFLFEYFSETQRNKGNFPGRFSGRQFSNSRSEMNVSTLELGDSALYLCASSFGVGRDQPQHFGDGTRLSIL.

The chain couples TRBV4-1 to TRBJ1-3, with D tentatively TRBD1 (5 bases). The V end was cut by 4 bases, the J end by 0 bases, with 19 bases between. This CDR3 has 18 amino acids. Germline lookup yields CDR1 MGHRA and CDR2 YSYEKL. The CDR3 DNA reads TGCGCCAGCAGCCCCGGACCGACAGCTTCAAGCTCTGGAAACACCATATATTTT. Translation gives CASSPGPTASSSGNTIYF.

This clonotype occurred a few times. The rearrangement uses TRBV2 and TRBJ1-1; weak D call: TRBD1 (5 bases). This CDR3 is built from 13 residues. Germline lookup yields CDR1 SNHLY and CDR2 FYNNEI. V gave up 6 bases and J gave up 6 bases, with 14 bases separating them. The CDR3 sequence is CASRQQGDPEAFF. Written as DNA, the CDR3 is TGTGCCAGCAGACAACAAGGGGACCCTGAAGCTTTCTTT.

This clonotype occurred a few times. V gene TRBV12-3 or TRBV12-4 combines with J gene TRBJ1-1, with D perhaps TRBD1 (5 bases). CDR3 size: 13 residues. Between the trimmed V and J ends, which lost 3 bases and 10 bases, there was a span of 15 bases. CDR3 DNA sequence: TGTGCCAGCAGTTTCGGGGCGACACCCGGAGCTTTCTTT. It encodes CASSFGATPGAFF.

CDR3 region: CASSPVGYGPYEQYF. DNA of the CDR3: TGCGCCAGCAGCCCTGTGGGGTATGGCCCCTACGAGCAGTACTTC. J is TRBJ2-7 and V is TRBV5-1; D remains ambiguous. Germline V CDR1 and CDR2: SGHRS, YFSETQ. The CDR3 loop spans 15 amino acids. The V end lost 4 bases, the J end lost 2 bases, and 16 bases lay between the germline ends.

The chain links TRBV12-3 or TRBV12-4 to TRBJ2-5; 7 positions match TRBD2. The V segment lost 6 bases and the J segment 5 bases; nucleotides outside the gene matches: 6. The CDR3 runs 13 residues. This CDR3 reads CASSAWGGETQYF. The CDR3 nucleotides are TGTGCCAGCAGCGCCTGGGGAGGGGAGACCCAGTACTTC.

The rearrangement links TRBV28 to TRBJ2-7; D is unclear. CDR1 and CDR2 (germline): MDHEN, SYDVKM. This CDR3 contains 15 residues. V lost 10 bases, J lost 2 bases, and 21 bases lay in between. The CDR3 nucleotides are TGTGCCAACAACTCACGGACGGAATTCACCTACGAGCAGTACTTC. Protein product: CANNSRTEFTYEQYF. The full variable domain, rest sourced from reference TRBV28 and TRBJ2-7, is DVKVTQSSRYLVKRTGEKVFLECVQDMDHENMFWYRQDPGLGLRLIYFSYDVKMKEKGDIPEGYSVSREKKERFSLILESASTNQTSMYLCANNSRTEFTYEQYFGPGTRLTVT.

There are a few counts of this clonotype. CDR3 sequence reads: CASSLAQGRSYEQYF. The CDR3 nucleotides are TGTGCCAGCAGCTTAGCCCAGGGTCGCTCCTACGAGCAGTACTTC. The chain has TRBV7-2 and TRBJ2-7, with D tentatively TRBD1 (5 bases). This CDR3 is built from 15 residues. Germline CDR1 and CDR2: SGHTA and FQGNSA. The V end was cut by 0 bases, the J end by 0 bases, with 9 bases between.